This T cell receptor beta chain was sequenced during a study of early T cells in non-severe SARS-CoV-2 infection. Turning to the study itself: With bulk RNA from unsorted whole blood as input, sequencing yielded unpaired chains.

Germline V gene data show CDR1 as MNHNS and CDR2 as SASEGT. Deletions cut 3 bases from V and 1 base from J, with 6 bases between. The CDR3 totals 13 residues. cDNA molecules, individually, were tagged with unique molecular identifiers. One entry per CDR3 protein results from TCRdb running MiXCR on the 5' RACE reads. The sample holds about 46,000 distinct CDR3 sequences; approximately 5.9% are singletons and the top ten take 5.4%. This chain joins TRBV6-1 and TRBJ1-1; D gene ambiguous. The sequence derives from an adult who was a healthcare worker with PCR-confirmed SARS-CoV-2 infection or an uninfected control (not recorded which). Sequenced here: whole blood, sampled at baseline. The CDR3 loop is CASSDRSNTEAFF. CDR3 in DNA: TGTGCCAGCAGTGACCGATCGAACACTGAAGCTTTCTTT.